This T cell receptor beta chain is from a study of identical twins. Unique molecular identifiers were present on the cDNA, and a universal primer site came from template switching. A single record per CDR3 protein comes from TCRdb applying MiXCR to the 5' RACE reads. The data hold a few hundred thousand distinct CDR3 sequences, with roughly an eighth observed a single time. This same sample was also taken into another study, of yellow fever vaccine responses in identical twins.

Sequencing was performed on CD4+ T cells sorted from blood. The source of this sequence is a woman younger than 30 in good health.

CDR3: CASSRTRSSGANVLTF. The CDR3 bases are TGTGCCAGCAGCCGGACACGGAGCTCTGGGGCCAACGTCCTGACTTTC. The rearrangement joins TRBV2 to TRBJ2-6, with D possibly being TRBD1 (5 bases). The CDR3 is 16 amino acids. The V gene's germline CDR1 is SNHLY and CDR2 FYNNEI. V gave up 6 bases and J gave up 0 bases, with 12 bases separating them.